The clone carrying this TCR beta chain was counted many times. The antigen remains unidentified. Germline V CDR1 and CDR2: SGHTA, FQGNSA. The CDR3 spans 13 residues. Trimming removed 8 bases at V and 6 bases at J, with 15 bases between. This sample was taken from a study of shared clonotypes between healthy human individuals. Background on the study: Sampling drew on donors who were a couple of women and three men aged 18 to 49. Broader study findings: Depth of sequencing was expected to influence donor clonotype sharing.

Repertoires were generated with immunoSEQ multiplex PCR, while TCRdb's copy carries only in-frame clones and drops some. The sample shows about 480,000 clones, approximately 79% of them seen only once. Everyone who donated was a Caucasian adult who lived in Nashville, Tennessee. Sequencing input: PBMCs. V is TRBV7-2 and J is TRBJ2-3; TRBD2 might be the D (6 bases). The TCR comes from a woman in her 40s in good health. Some clones in this sample may be carry-over from other donors' samples. The chain's CDR3 is CASVLGGADTQYF. The CDR3 DNA reads as TGTGCCAGCGTCCTGGGGGGAGCCGATACGCAGTATTTT.